Listed below are T cell receptor beta chains from one sample, sequenced in a study of blood T cell repertoires in COVID-19. Only in-frame clones appear in the TCRdb table, and some are missing; sequencing was by immunoSEQ multiplex PCR. Found here are 300,000 to 350,000 clones, about 87% of them singletons; the top ten hold about 5%. The sequencing sample was made of PBMCs or T cells enriched from blood (not recorded which). Receptors were obtained from a man aged 25-40 years who had recovered from COVID-19. Both conserved end residues are part of each CDR3. The size entry is marked missing in some rows and otherwise reads once, few, many or a size class.

j_gene | v_gene | abundance | CDR3aa
TRBJ1-2 | TRBV6-6 | NA | CASSDRTYGYTF
TRBJ1-1 | TRBV12-3/TRBV12-4 | NA | CASSLARDTEAFF
TRBJ1-5 | TRBV5-4 | NA | CASRIRWEPQHF
TRBJ2-5 | TRBV7-7 | NA | CASSLDGTAQETQYF
TRBJ1-1 | TRBV7-9 | once | CASILQGVEAFF
TRBJ2-7 | TRBV20-1 | once | CSASGDRGNEQYF
TRBJ2-3 | TRBV29-1 | NA | CSASWAGGLDTQYF
TRBJ2-3 | TRBV7-6 | NA | CASSFRDRGPDTQYF
TRBJ2-1 | TRBV5-1 | NA | CASSSPPYNEQFF
TRBJ2-3 | TRBV21-1 | NA | CASSKSISGVLSTDTQYF
TRBJ1-2 | TRBV18 | few | CASSPPGHLNYGYTF
TRBJ1-5 | TRBV15 | NA | CATSRHDQPQHF
TRBJ2-2 | TRBV5-1 | few | CASSLAGAANTGELFF
TRBJ2-4 | TRBV28 | NA | CASNRAAFGAKNIQYF
TRBJ2-7 | TRBV24-1 | NA | CATSGTDYYEQYF
TRBJ1-2 | TRBV3-1/TRBV3-2 | NA | CASSQGHTPGNYGYTF